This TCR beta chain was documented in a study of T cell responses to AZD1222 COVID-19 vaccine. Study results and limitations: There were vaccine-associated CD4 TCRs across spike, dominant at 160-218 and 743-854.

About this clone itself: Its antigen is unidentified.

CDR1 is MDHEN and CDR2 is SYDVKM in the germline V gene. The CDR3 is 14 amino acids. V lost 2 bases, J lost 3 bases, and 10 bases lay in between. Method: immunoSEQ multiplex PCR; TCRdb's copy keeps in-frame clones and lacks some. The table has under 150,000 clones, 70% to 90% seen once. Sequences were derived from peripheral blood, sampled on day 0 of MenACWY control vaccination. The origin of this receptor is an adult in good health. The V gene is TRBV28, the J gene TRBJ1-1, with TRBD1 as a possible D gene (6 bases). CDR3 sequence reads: CASSLDRRDTEAFF. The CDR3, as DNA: TGTGCCAGCAGTTTAGACAGGAGGGACACTGAAGCTTTCTTT.